The 4 T cell receptor beta chains below were found in one sample sequenced in a study of response to subunit inactivated influenza vaccine. TCRdb reprocessed the RT-PCR reads via MiXCR and lists one record per CDR3 protein. The sample contains about 830,000 distinct CDR3 sequences, around 18% of which appear only once. This sample comprised PBMCs from blood, obtained about 5 days after vaccination. Source of these receptors: a man aged 45 to 65 who received an inactivated influenza vaccine.

This clonotype was counted a few times. The chain has TRBV5-1 and TRBJ2-7; 10 bases line up with TRBD1. This CDR3 region has 18 residues. Germline trimming cut 0 bases from V and 3 bases from J; bases unmatched to any gene: 12. Germline V CDR1 and CDR2: SGHRS, YFSETQ. The CDR3 here is CASSLGPLTGGAYYEQYF. DNA of the CDR3: TGCGCCAGCAGCTTGGGGCCCCTGACAGGGGGCGCGTACTACGAGCAGTACTTC.

The chain links TRBV4-1 to TRBJ2-5; tentative D call: TRBD1 (6 bases). Trimming stripped 1 base from V and 4 bases from J, with 10 bases between. Germline V gene data show CDR1 as MGHRA and CDR2 as YSYEKL. CDR3 length: 14 amino acids. CDR3 sequence reads: CASSQVGTPETQYF. CDR3 DNA sequence: TGCGCCAGCAGCCAAGTAGGGACACCAGAGACCCAGTACTTC.

This clonotype was seen only a few times. The chain carries TRBV5-1 and TRBJ2-1; D call uncertain. Germline V gives CDR1 SGHRS, CDR2 YFSETQ. There are 16 residues in the CDR3. V dropped 3 bases and J dropped 0 bases, with 13 bases sitting between them. The CDR3 DNA reads TGCGCCAGCAGCTCTGGCGGCGCAAGCTCCTACAATGAGCAGTTCTTC. It is translated as CASSSGGASSYNEQFF.

In its sample, this clonotype was seen many times. The chain uses TRBV18 and TRBJ1-2; unclear D gene. Trimming shortened V by 3 bases and J by 4 bases, and 12 bases separated the two germline ends. This CDR3 comprises 14 residues. CDR1 KGHSH and CDR2 LQKENI come from the germline V gene. CDR3 protein: CASSPKQASYGYTF. The DNA of the CDR3 is TGTGCCAGCTCACCCAAGCAGGCATCCTATGGCTACACCTTC.